One T cell receptor beta chain is described in this entry. Its antigen is unknown. The data stem from a study of shared clonotypes between healthy human individuals. Notes on the study in general: Sequencing depth was predicted to influence how clonotypes are shared among donors. In this cohort, only blood was sampled, and tissue repertoires likely differ.

TCRdb's table, derived via immunoSEQ multiplex PCR, lists solely in-frame clones and lacks some. The sample contains more than 2 million clones, approximately 96% of which appear only once. Germline lookup yields CDR1 MDHEN and CDR2 SYDVKM. The V end was cut by 10 bases, the J end by 2 bases, with 20 bases between. The CDR3 is 15 amino acids. The chain combines TRBV28 with TRBJ1-2; a possible D gene is TRBD1 (5 bases). The receptor was derived from a young man in good health. The sequenced sample was naive CD4+ T cells sorted from blood. The subset was: CD45RA+ positively selected. Here the CDR3 reads CATVTGGGNNYGYTF. The DNA for the CDR3 is TGTGCCACCGTAACTGGGGGAGGGAACAACTATGGCTACACCTTC.